This entry features one T cell receptor (beta chain) sequence. Antigen specificity is unknown. Germline CDR1 MNHEY, CDR2 SMNVEV (reference sequence). The CDR3 runs 12 residues. V shed 5 bases, J shed 7 bases, and the junction held 4 bases outside the gene matches. The sample belongs to a study of cytomegalovirus exposure and HLA in healthy donors. Study results and limitations: For presence/absence analyses, sequencing depth was assumed to be roughly uniform across donors. Among the sequence variants, a highly shared cluster was likely an artifact of sequencing. Among the most significant clusters, several appeared linked to common viral pathogens in a later analysis.

Primers for the PCR totalled 60 Vbeta and 13 Jbeta. Using immunoSEQ multiplex PCR, the repertoire was profiled, and TCRdb retains in-frame clones only, with some absent. In the table there are approximately 150,000 clones, approximately 72% of which are singletons. While unrecorded immune exposures were likely, the donors were nominally healthy when sampled. The sequencing input was PBMCs. The rearrangement uses TRBV27 and TRBJ1-2, with TRBD1 matching 7 bases. This receptor was identified in a human donor in good health. CDR3 DNA sequence: TGTGCCAGCAGTCCCTCAGGGGGTGGCTACACCTTC. This sequence encodes CASSPSGGGYTF.